The sample holds many counts of the clone carrying this TCR beta chain. The antigen is unknown. A process of 5'RACE template switching, which added a universal primer site and UMIs, was used to make TCR cDNA. TCRdb independently ran MiXCR on the 5' RACE reads; one entry per CDR3 protein. Seen here are about 320,000 distinct CDR3 sequences, approximately 4% observed once, and the top ten hold roughly a fifth. This entry belongs to a study of T cells after yellow fever vaccination. Study-wide results and caveats: Detected again after the booster were most primary-vaccination clones, at almost 97% CD4 and about 90% CD8.

Trimming pared 1 base from V and 4 bases from J, leaving 17 bases between. Per germline, CDR1 SGHTA and CDR2 FQGNSA. The CDR3 has 16 amino acids. The specimen comprised PBMCs, sampled 15 days after the yellow fever booster vaccination. The V call is TRBV7-2, the J call TRBJ2-7; D remains ambiguous. This TCR derives from a man between 18 and 35 years old who received the YFV17D yellow fever vaccine. The DNA for the CDR3 is TGTGCCAGCAGCTTAGGGAACAGAGATGCTCGATACGAGCAGTACTTC. Protein: CASSLGNRDARYEQYF.